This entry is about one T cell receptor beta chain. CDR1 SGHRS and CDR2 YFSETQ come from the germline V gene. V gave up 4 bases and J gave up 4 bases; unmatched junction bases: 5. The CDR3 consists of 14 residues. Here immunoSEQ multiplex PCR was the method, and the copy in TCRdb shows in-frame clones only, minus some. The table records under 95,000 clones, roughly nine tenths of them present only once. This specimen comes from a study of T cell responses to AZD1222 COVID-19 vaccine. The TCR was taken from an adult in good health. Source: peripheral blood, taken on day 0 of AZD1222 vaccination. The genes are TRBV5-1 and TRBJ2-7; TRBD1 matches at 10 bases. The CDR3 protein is CASSTGQGVYEQYF. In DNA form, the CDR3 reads TGCGCCAGCAGCACTGGACAGGGGGTGTACGAGCAGTACTTC.